This TCR beta chain was sequenced for a study of Graves' ophthalmopathy and Graves' hyperthyroidism. Study-wide results and caveats: Sensitivity reached just under 90% and specificity around 81% for a 13-signature model separating ophthalmopathy from stable hyperthyroidism. The model forecast ophthalmopathy progression, reaching 60% to 71% sensitivity and approximately 79% specificity.

This CDR3 has 16 amino acids. The ends lost 4 bases at V and 4 bases at J; junction bases unmatched: 6. CDR1 KGHSH and CDR2 LQKENI come from the germline V gene. RNA transcripts served as template for amplifying TCR beta CDR3 sequences. The authors performed first-round RT-PCR with HTBI primers and then a second-round multiplex PCR. In TCRdb, the multiplex PCR reads were re-called with MiXCR into one record per CDR3 protein. The table has a few hundred thousand distinct CDR3 sequences, 15% to 19% seen once. A note on this clonotype: Antigen unknown. One base away lies a much larger clone, so this may be a sequencing read error.

Uncontrolled infections, pregnancy, lactation or other autoimmune diseases led to patient exclusion. Serum thyroxine and TRAb, along with clinical symptoms, thyroid ultrasound and orbital computed tomography, were what diagnosis relied on. The sequence was obtained from a woman between 18 and 29 years old with stable Graves' hyperthyroidism. This chain links TRBV18 with TRBJ2-7, with TRBD2 identical over 14 bases. Sequencing was carried out using peripheral blood. The CDR3 region is CASSLTGTSGGYEQYF. CDR3 in DNA: TGTGCCAGCTCACTAACCGGGACTAGCGGGGGTTACGAGCAGTACTTC.